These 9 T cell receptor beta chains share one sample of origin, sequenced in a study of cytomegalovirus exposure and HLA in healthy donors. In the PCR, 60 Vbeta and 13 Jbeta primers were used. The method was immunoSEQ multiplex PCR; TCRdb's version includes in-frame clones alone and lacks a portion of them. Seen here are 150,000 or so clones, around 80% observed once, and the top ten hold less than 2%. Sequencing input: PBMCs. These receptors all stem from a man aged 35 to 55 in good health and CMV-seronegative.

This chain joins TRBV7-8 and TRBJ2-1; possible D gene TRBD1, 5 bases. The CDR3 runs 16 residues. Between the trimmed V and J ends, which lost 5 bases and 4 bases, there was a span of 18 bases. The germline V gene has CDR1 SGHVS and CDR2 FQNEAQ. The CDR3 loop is CASSPQGGWPYNEQFF. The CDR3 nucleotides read TGTGCCAGCAGCCCGCAGGGCGGCTGGCCTTACAATGAGCAGTTCTTC. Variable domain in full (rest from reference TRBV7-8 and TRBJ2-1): GAGVSQSPRYKVAKRGQDVALRCDPISGHVSLFWYQQALGQGPEFLTYFQNEAQLDKSGLPSDRFFAERPEGSVSTLKIQRTQQEDSAVYLCASSPQGGWPYNEQFFGPGTRLTVL.

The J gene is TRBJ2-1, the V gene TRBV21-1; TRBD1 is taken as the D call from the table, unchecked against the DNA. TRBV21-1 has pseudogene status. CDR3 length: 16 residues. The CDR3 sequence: CASSKGPAGSNNEQFF. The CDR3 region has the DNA TGTGCCAGCAGCAAAGGCCCCGCAGGGTCGAACAATGAGCAGTTCTTC.

As DNA, the CDR3 is TGCAGCGTTGAAGAAGTCGCGGGAGGGAGCGATGAGCAGTTCTTC. It encodes CSVEEVAGGSDEQFF. The chain combines TRBV29-1 with TRBJ2-1, with 9 bases matching TRBD2. The V segment lost 0 bases and the J segment 8 bases; nucleotides outside the gene matches: 8. The CDR3 consists of 15 residues. CDR1 and CDR2 (germline): SQVTM, ANQGSEA.

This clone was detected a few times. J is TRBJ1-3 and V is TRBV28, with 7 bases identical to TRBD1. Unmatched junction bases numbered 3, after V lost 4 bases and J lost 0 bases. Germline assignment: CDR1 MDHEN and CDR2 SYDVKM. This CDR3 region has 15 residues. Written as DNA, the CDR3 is TGTGCCAGCAGTTCAGGGGACAGCTCTGGAAACACCATATATTTT. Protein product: CASSSGDSSGNTIYF.

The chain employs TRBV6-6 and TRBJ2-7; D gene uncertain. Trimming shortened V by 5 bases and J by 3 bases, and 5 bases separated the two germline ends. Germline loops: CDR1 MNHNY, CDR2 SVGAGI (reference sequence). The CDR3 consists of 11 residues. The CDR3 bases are TGTGCCAGCAGTCTTGACTACGAGCAGTACGTC. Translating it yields CASSLDYEQYV.

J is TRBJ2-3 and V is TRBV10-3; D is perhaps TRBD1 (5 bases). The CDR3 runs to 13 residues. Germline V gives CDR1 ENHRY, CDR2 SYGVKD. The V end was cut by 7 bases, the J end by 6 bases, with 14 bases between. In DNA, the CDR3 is TGTGCCATCACTGGGCAGGGTGAGGATACGCAGTATTTT. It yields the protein CAITGQGEDTQYF.

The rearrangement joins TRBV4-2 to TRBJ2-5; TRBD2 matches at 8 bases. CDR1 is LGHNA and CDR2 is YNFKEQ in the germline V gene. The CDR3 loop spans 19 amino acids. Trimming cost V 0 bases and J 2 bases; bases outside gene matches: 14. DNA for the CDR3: TGTGCCAGCAGCCAAGAGTGGCCCGCCCCAGCGGGGGTACAAGAGACCCAGTACTTC. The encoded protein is CASSQEWPAPAGVQETQYF.

The CDR3 protein is CASSQGLAGEQYV. In nucleotides, the CDR3 is TGCGCCAGCAGCCAGGGACTAGCGGGGGAGCAGTACGTC. This chain connects TRBV5-1 to TRBJ2-7; 13 bases agree with TRBD2. The V segment lost 4 bases and the J segment 7 bases; nucleotides outside the gene matches: 2. The CDR3 is made up of 13 amino acids. CDR1 SGHRS and CDR2 YFSETQ come from the germline V gene.

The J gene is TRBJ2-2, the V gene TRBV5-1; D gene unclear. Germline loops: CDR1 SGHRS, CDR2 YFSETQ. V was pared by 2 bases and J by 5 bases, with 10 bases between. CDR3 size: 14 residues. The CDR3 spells CASSFGGSTGELFF. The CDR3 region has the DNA TGCGCCAGCAGCTTCGGCGGATCGACCGGGGAGCTGTTTTTT.